This TCR beta chain stems from a study of blood T cell repertoires in COVID-19 (dated by TCRdb to 2020 to 2022). The study in broad terms: Samples covering the acute and convalescent phases of COVID-19 were provided by collaborators in the United States, Italy and Spain. Subjects who had been exposed to COVID-19, were actively infected with it, or had recovered from it provided the deeply sampled blood TCRbeta repertoires that made up the dataset. Where available, HLA class I and class II types were obtained from metadata supplied by the sample provider rather than from assay-based typing. The material from the prospective study consisted of cDNA or gDNA derived from T cells, B-cell-depleted T cells, or PBMCs. Nearly every sample came with metadata listing a de-identified subject ID, COVID-19 status, age in years and sex. The repertoires were released in a freely available public database intended as a resource for research on the immune response to SARS-CoV-2. The samples were drawn from the first 160 participants of the ongoing ImmuneRACE study and from about 1,200 subjects provided by 6 global collaborators.

Participants in the prospective study were aged 18 to 89 years, lived in 24 United States geographic areas, and enrolled through a virtual design. To assign participants to cohorts, the prospective study relied on clinical history that participants themselves reported in a screening survey and a study questionnaire. ImmuneRACE Cohort 3 recovered participants were defined by two consecutive negative NP/OP PCR tests, healthcare professional clearance, or symptom resolution. In the prospective study, mobile phlebotomists collected whole blood, serum and a nasopharyngeal or oropharyngeal swab from each participant. Over a roughly two-month period, participants in the prospective study had the option of providing additional blood draws and questionnaires. Before DNA extraction, prospective study blood samples were shipped either frozen or at room temperature. General findings and caveats noted by the study authors: The amount of clinical and demographic metadata varied by source and participant and was provided uncurated.

According to the germline V gene, CDR1 reads SGHTA and CDR2 reads FQGNSA. The germline V and J ends show losses of 6 bases and 4 bases respectively, and no gene match explains 6 bases of the junction. The CDR3, from cysteine to phenylalanine, totals 15 residues. Of the read, only the CDR3 DNA is kept; its 45 bases are in frame from base 1. As regards this clone: This receptor's antigen is unknown. Base quality data are lacking; no much larger clone is found one base away.

TCRbeta CDR3 regions were amplified from genomic DNA using the immunoSEQ Assay, a bias-controlled multiplex PCR. The study's own analysis went as follows. Within the assay, amplification of reference gene primers was used to estimate how many nucleated cells each sample contained. Sequence reads were collapsed and filtered to measure the absolute abundance of every unique TCRbeta CDR3 rearrangement. For each sample, productive Simpson clonality was calculated as the square root of Simpson's diversity index across productive rearrangements. The source is immuneACCESS, and TCRdb retained only in-frame sequences with V and J called. Part of the clones is not carried over; for the studies checked, unresolved V genes explain less than half of this, and the remainder is unexplained. V, J and clone size reflect that table, while D and trimming were determined from the DNA. The sample profile shows hundreds of thousands of clones; more than 85% of them were found once. The biggest ten clones account for 8.8% of the sample.

Rearrangement joined TRBV7-2 to TRBJ1-1; TRBD1 aligns with 12 central bases. This TCR was recovered from a man aged 40-49 years who had recovered from COVID-19. Specimen: PBMCs or T cells enriched from blood (not recorded which). The DNA sequence is TGTGCCAGCAGGGGGGACAGGGGGCGCGCCACTGAAGCTTTCTTT. It specifies CASRGDRGRATEAFF.